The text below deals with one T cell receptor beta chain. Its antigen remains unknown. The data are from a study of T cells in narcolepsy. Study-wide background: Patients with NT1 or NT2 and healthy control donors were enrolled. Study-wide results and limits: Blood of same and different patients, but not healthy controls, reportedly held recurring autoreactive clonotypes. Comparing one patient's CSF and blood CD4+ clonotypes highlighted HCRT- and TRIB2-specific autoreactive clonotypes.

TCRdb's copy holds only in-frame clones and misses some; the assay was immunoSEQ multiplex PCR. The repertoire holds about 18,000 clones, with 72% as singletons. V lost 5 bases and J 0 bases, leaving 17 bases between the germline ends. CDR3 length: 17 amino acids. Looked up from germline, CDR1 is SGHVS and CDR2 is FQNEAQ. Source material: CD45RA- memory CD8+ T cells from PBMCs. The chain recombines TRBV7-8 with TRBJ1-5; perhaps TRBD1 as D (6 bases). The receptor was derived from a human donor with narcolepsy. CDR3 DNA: TGTGCCAGCAGCCCTTTCGAAAGGACAGATAGCAATCAGCCCCAGCATTTT. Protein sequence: CASSPFERTDSNQPQHF.